Following are 20 T cell receptor beta chains from one sample sequenced in a study of Graves' ophthalmopathy and Graves' hyperthyroidism. The study amplified TCR beta CDR3 regions using RNA transcripts. HTBI primers primed a first-round RT-PCR, and a second-round multiplex PCR followed. TCRdb independently ran MiXCR on the multiplex PCR reads; one entry per CDR3 protein. The sample lists 200,000 to 250,000 distinct CDR3 sequences, about a fifth occurring once. What was sequenced was peripheral blood. These receptors came from a woman aged 45-60 years with Graves' ophthalmopathy.

The sample holds a few counts of this clonotype. This chain joins TRBV12-3 or TRBV12-4 and TRBJ2-5; D perhaps matches TRBD1 (5 bases). V gave up 5 bases and J gave up 4 bases, with 11 bases separating them. This CDR3 contains 13 residues. The DNA of the CDR3 is TGTGCCAGCAGTACAGGACACGGAGAGACCCAGTACTTC. It is translated as CASSTGHGETQYF.

V and J are TRBV12-3 or TRBV12-4 and TRBJ2-7; 7 bases fit TRBD1. The CDR3 spans 13 residues. V lost 1 base and J lost 9; bases outside the gene matches: 6. The CDR3 spells CASSLDRGDWQYF. The CDR3 bases are TGTGCCAGCAGTTTAGACAGGGGTGACTGGCAGTACTTC.

This clonotype was seen ten or more times. This chain links TRBV19 with TRBJ1-2; 10 bases agree with TRBD1. The length of the CDR3 is 13 residues. Germline loops: CDR1 LNHDA, CDR2 SQIVND (reference sequence). Trimming cost V 5 bases and J 5 bases; bases outside gene matches: 2. The CDR3 loop is CASSDRGRYGYTF. CDR3 bases: TGTGCCAGTAGTGACAGGGGGCGTTATGGCTACACCTTC. Based on the CDR3 plus reference TRBV19 and TRBJ1-2, the full variable domain is DGGITQSPKYLFRKEGQNVTLSCEQNLNHDAMYWYRQDPGQGLRLIYYSQIVNDFQKGDIAEGYSVSREKKESFPLTVTSAQKNPTAFYLCASSDRGRYGYTFGSGTRLTVV.

Ten or more counts support this clonotype. V usage is TRBV2 and J usage is TRBJ1-5; D is uncertain. Trimming removed 5 bases from V and 0 bases from J, with 8 bases in between. The CDR3 consists of 14 residues. Germline-derived CDR1 and CDR2 are SNHLY and FYNNEI. For the CDR3, the DNA is TGTGCCAGCAGTTACATCGTTAGCAATCAGCCCCAGCATTTT. The encoded protein is CASSYIVSNQPQHF. The full variable domain, in which reference TRBV2 and TRBJ1-5 provide the parts outside the CDR3, is EPEVTQTPSHQVTQMGQEVILRCVPISNHLYFYWYRQILGQKVEFLVSFYNNEISEKSEIFDDQFSVERPDGSNFTLKIRSTKLEDSAMYFCASSYIVSNQPQHFGDGTRLSIL.

The CDR3 spells CASSVTAEAFF. The CDR3 region has the DNA TGTGCCAGCAGTGTGACTGCTGAAGCTTTCTTT. This rearrangement joins TRBV6-1 to TRBJ1-1, with unresolved D. V dropped 4 bases and J dropped 6 bases, with 6 bases sitting between them. Germline values: CDR1 MNHNS, CDR2 SASEGT. The CDR3 runs to 11 residues.

The V gene is TRBV12-3 or TRBV12-4, the J gene TRBJ2-5, with TRBD2 matching over 11 bases. The CDR3 consists of 17 residues. J lost 4 bases, V lost 10 bases, and 17 bases had no gene match. The CDR3 DNA reads as TGTGCCACCGGGACTAGCGGCTCTCCGGGGTCCGGAGAGACCCAGTACTTC. The encoded protein is CATGTSGSPGSGETQYF.

There are many counts of this clonotype. The gene calls are TRBV12-3 or TRBV12-4 and TRBJ2-5; TRBD2 aligns across 7 bases. The CDR3 runs 15 residues. The V and J ends lost 3 bases and 5 bases, in that order; junction bases with no gene match: 9. The CDR3 coding sequence is TGTGCCAGCAGTTTCAGCGGGGAGGGGCCGGAGACCCAGTACTTC. This encodes CASSFSGEGPETQYF.

This clonotype was recorded at least ten times. The chain recombines TRBV15 with TRBJ2-6, with no clear D. V lost 1 base and J 2 bases, leaving 9 bases between the germline ends. This CDR3 is 16 amino acids long. Germline CDR1 LNHNV, CDR2 YYDKDF (reference sequence). CDR3 loop: CATSRGGRAGANVLTF. The CDR3 nucleotides are TGTGCCACCAGCAGAGGAGGACGAGCTGGGGCCAACGTCCTGACTTTC.

There are many counts of this clonotype. J is TRBJ2-5 and V is TRBV20-1; TRBD2 aligns across 7 bases. The J segment lost 5 bases and the V segment lost 3 bases, leaving 3 bases of the junction unmatched. The CDR3 is 12 amino acids. Germline loops: CDR1 DFQATT, CDR2 SNEGSKA (reference sequence). This CDR3 reads CSARSGRETQYF. CDR3 DNA sequence: TGCAGTGCTAGGTCCGGGAGGGAGACCCAGTACTTC.

The rearrangement links TRBV3-1 to TRBJ1-3, with 9 positions matching TRBD1. After removal of 5 bases from V and 6 bases from J, the junction contained 8 bases not matched to a gene. Germline loops: CDR1 LGHDT, CDR2 YNNKEL (reference sequence). The CDR3 consists of 15 residues. Here the CDR3 reads CASSSYRGPVNTIYF. CDR3 sequence (DNA): TGTGCCAGCAGCTCGTACAGGGGGCCGGTAAACACCATATATTTT. The full variable domain, with the rest looked up from reference TRBV3-1 and TRBJ1-3, is DTAVSQTPKYLVTQMGNDKSIKCEQNLGHDTMYWYKQDSKKFLKIMFSYNNKELIINETVPNRFSPKSPDKAHLNLHINSLELGDSAVYFCASSSYRGPVNTIYFGEGSWLTVV.

This clonotype has just a few counts. This CDR3 reads CASSLYTVTLNTEAFF. CDR3 DNA sequence: TGCGCCAGCAGCTTGTACACCGTGACTTTGAACACTGAAGCTTTCTTT. The gene calls are TRBV5-1 and TRBJ1-1, with unresolved D. V was cut by 1 base and J by 0 bases, with 13 bases left in between. The CDR3 covers 16 residues. CDR1 and CDR2 from the germline V gene are SGHRS and YFSETQ.

This clonotype was picked up a small number of times. J is TRBJ1-1 and V is TRBV20-1, with D possibly being TRBD1 (5 bases). CDR3 length: 15 residues. Trimming shortened V by 1 base and J by 3 bases, and 15 bases separated the two germline ends. Per germline, CDR1 DFQATT and CDR2 SNEGSKA (reference sequence). The DNA for the CDR3 is TGCAGTGCTAGAGGAACAGGCGGTGAGGACACTGAAGCTTTCTTT. Encoded protein: CSARGTGGEDTEAFF.

The chain carries TRBV6-5 and TRBJ1-1; D remains unclear. The CDR3 sequence is 14 residues long. Trimming removed 0 bases at V and 4 bases at J, with 9 bases between. Germline values: CDR1 MNHEY, CDR2 SVGAGI. CDR3 sequence (DNA): TGTGCCAGCAGTTACTCGATCAGGAGCACTGAAGCTTTCTTT. It specifies CASSYSIRSTEAFF.

There are many counts of this clonotype. The junction shows a germline mismatch at one end, possibly a read error. The chain is built from TRBV15 and TRBJ2-5; 12 nucleotides match TRBD2. The CDR3 runs to 15 residues. The germline V gene has CDR1 LNHNV and CDR2 YYDKDF (reference sequence). The CDR3 reads CAASRGGLAGETQYF. The CDR3 DNA reads as TGTGCCGCCAGCAGGGGGGGACTAGCGGGAGAGACCCAGTACTTC.

Ten or more counts support this clonotype. The V and J genes are TRBV30 and TRBJ2-7; D remains unclear. CDR1 and CDR2 (germline): GTSNPN, SVGIG (reference sequence). V dropped 2 bases and J dropped 6 bases, with 14 bases sitting between them. The CDR3 is made up of 13 amino acids. This chain's CDR3 is CAWSILRGGEQYF. The CDR3 DNA follows: TGTGCCTGGAGTATACTACGCGGCGGCGAGCAGTACTTC.

V usage is TRBV28 and J usage is TRBJ1-5, with TRBD1 as a possible D gene (6 bases). The V end lost 3 bases, the J end lost 13 bases, and 19 bases lay between the germline ends. The CDR3 has 14 amino acids. From germline, CDR1 is MDHEN and CDR2 SYDVKM. The CDR3 sequence is CASSFSSRTAMQHF. The CDR3 DNA is TGTGCCAGCAGTTTCAGTAGTAGGACAGCCATGCAGCATTTT.

This clonotype was counted many times. The rearrangement uses TRBV24-1 and TRBJ1-2, with D maybe TRBD1 (6 bases). From germline, CDR1 is KGHDR and CDR2 SFDVKD. Trimming removed 3 bases from V and 6 bases from J, with 7 bases in between. The CDR3 is 12 amino acids. The CDR3 loop is CATSDRTDGYTF. CDR3 nucleotide sequence: TGTGCCACCAGTGATAGGACAGATGGCTACACCTTC.

This clonotype was found many times. The chain joins TRBV29-1 to TRBJ1-5, with D tentatively TRBD1 (5 bases). Trimming shortened V by 6 bases and J by 7 bases, and 25 bases separated the two germline ends. Germline-derived CDR1 and CDR2 are SQVTM and ANQGSEA. The CDR3 has 16 amino acids. The CDR3 loop is CSVTYGGSGIQQPQHF. CDR3 bases: TGCAGCGTCACTTACGGGGGATCCGGTATCCAGCAGCCCCAGCATTTT.

The chain carries TRBV15 and TRBJ2-5, with TRBD1 as a possible D gene (6 bases). V was pared by 0 bases and J by 5 bases, with 10 bases between. Per the germline V gene, CDR1 is LNHNV and CDR2 is YYDKDF (reference sequence). This CDR3 region has 14 residues. The CDR3 DNA is TGTGCCACCAGCAGAGATAAGGGGGTGGAGACCCAGTACTTC. It specifies CATSRDKGVETQYF. The variable domain in full, with the rest retrieved from reference TRBV15 and TRBJ2-5, is DAMVIQNPRYQVTQFGKPVTLSCSQTLNHNVMYWYQQKSSQAPKLLFHYYDKDFNNEADTPDNFQSRRPNTSFCFLDIRSPGLGDTAMYLCATSRDKGVETQYFGPGTRLLVL.

This chain connects TRBV20-1 to TRBJ2-7, with TRBD1 matching 7 bases. CDR1 is DFQATT, CDR2 SNEGSKA, per germline (reference sequence). The CDR3 spans 13 residues. V lost 8 bases and J lost 2; bases outside the gene matches: 9. The CDR3 nucleotides read TGCAGTTACAGGGGAAACGACCCCTACGAGCAGTACTTC. Protein: CSYRGNDPYEQYF.